The clone carrying this T cell receptor (beta chain) was counted at least ten times. What it recognizes is unknown. This sample is part of a study of neurological immune-mediated disorders. Regarding the study as a whole: HTLV-1-associated myelopathy ranked highest for TCR clonal expansion and multiple sclerosis lowest, beneath healthy controls.

V lost 5 bases and J lost 6; bases outside the gene matches: 17. CDR3 length equals 18 residues. Germline assignment: CDR1 SGHDT and CDR2 YYEEEE. The cDNA was synthesized by means of template-switch 5'RACE, which was carried out with 10-nucleotide random UMIs. TCRdb reprocessed the 5' RACE reads via MiXCR and lists one record per CDR3 protein. The sample carries tens of thousands of distinct CDR3 sequences, 10% recorded once. The receptor was derived from a middle-aged man in good health. J is TRBJ2-2 and V is TRBV5-6; 9 bases are shared with TRBD1. Sequenced sample: PBMCs. CDR3 protein: CASRPNPSGTGISGELFF. Written as DNA, the CDR3 is TGTGCCAGCAGGCCCAACCCCAGTGGGACAGGGATATCCGGGGAGCTGTTTTTT.